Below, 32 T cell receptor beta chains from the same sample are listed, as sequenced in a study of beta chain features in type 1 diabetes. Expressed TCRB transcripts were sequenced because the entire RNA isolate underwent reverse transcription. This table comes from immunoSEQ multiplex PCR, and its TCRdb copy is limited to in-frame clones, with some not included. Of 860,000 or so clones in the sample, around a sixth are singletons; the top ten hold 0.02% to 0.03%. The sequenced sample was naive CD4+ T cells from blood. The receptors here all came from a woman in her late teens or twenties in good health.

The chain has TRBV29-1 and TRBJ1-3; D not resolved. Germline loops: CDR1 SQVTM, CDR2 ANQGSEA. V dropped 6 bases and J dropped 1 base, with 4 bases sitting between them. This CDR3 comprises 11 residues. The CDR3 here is CSVQSGNTIYF. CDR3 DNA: TGCAGCGTGCAATCTGGAAACACCATATATTTT.

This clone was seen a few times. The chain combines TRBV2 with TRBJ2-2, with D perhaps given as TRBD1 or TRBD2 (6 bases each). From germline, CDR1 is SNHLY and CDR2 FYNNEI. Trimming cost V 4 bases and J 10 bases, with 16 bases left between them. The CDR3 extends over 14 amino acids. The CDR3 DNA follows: TGTGCCAGCAGTGCGGGGGCGTACGAAGAGGAGCTGTTTTTT. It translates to CASSAGAYEEELFF.

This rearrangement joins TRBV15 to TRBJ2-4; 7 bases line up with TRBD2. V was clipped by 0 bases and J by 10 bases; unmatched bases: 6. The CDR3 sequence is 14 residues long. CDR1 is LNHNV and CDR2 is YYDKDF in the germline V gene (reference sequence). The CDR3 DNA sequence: TGTGCCACCAGCAGAGAGGGGGGGTCTGAAATTCAGTACTTC. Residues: CATSREGGSEIQYF.

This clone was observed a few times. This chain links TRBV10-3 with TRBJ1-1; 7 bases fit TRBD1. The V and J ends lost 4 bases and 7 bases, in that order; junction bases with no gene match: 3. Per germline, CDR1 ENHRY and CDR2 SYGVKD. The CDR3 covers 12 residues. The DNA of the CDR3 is TGTGCCATCAGTGGACAGGGAGGTGAAGCTTTCTTT. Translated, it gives CAISGQGGEAFF.

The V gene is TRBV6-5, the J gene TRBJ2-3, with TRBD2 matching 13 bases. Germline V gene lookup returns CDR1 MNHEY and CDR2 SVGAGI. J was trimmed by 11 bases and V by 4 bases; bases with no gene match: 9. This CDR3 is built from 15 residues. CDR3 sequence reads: CASSSRGLAGIWQYF. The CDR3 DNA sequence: TGTGCCAGCAGTTCCAGGGGACTAGCGGGGATCTGGCAGTATTTT.

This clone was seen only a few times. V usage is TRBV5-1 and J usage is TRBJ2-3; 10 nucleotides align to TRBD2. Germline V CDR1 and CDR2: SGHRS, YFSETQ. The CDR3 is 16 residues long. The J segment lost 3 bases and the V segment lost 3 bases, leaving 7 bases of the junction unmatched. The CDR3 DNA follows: TGCGCCAGCAGCTGGGGTACTAGCGGGATTACAGATACGCAGTATTTT. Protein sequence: CASSWGTSGITDTQYF. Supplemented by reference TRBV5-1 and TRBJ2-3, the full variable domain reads KAGVTQTPRYLIKTRGQQVTLSCSPISGHRSVSWYQQTPGQGLQFLFEYFSETQRNKGNFPGRFSGRQFSNSRSEMNVSTLELGDSALYLCASSWGTSGITDTQYFGPGTRLTVL.

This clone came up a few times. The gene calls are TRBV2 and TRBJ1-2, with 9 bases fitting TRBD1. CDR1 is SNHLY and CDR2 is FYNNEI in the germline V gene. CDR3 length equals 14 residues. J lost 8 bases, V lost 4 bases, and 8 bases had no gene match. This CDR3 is CASSVGTGIFGYTF. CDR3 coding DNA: TGTGCCAGCAGTGTTGGGACAGGGATTTTCGGCTACACCTTC. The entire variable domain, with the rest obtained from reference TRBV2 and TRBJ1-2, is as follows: EPEVTQTPSHQVTQMGQEVILRCVPISNHLYFYWYRQILGQKVEFLVSFYNNEISEKSEIFDDQFSVERPDGSNFTLKIRSTKLEDSAMYFCASSVGTGIFGYTFGSGTRLTVV.

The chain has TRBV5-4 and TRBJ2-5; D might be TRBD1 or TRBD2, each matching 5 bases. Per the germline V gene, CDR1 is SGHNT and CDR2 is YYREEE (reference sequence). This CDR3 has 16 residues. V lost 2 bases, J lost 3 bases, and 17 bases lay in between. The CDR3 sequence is CASSFRVGTEKETQYF. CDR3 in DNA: TGTGCCAGCAGCTTTCGAGTCGGGACCGAGAAAGAGACCCAGTACTTC.

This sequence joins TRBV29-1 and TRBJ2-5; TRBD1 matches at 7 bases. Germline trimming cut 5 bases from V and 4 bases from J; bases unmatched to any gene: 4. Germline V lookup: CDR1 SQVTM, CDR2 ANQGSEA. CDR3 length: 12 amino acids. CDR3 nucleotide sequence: TGCAGCGTTAAGGGGGCGGGAGAGACCCAGTACTTC. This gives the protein CSVKGAGETQYF.

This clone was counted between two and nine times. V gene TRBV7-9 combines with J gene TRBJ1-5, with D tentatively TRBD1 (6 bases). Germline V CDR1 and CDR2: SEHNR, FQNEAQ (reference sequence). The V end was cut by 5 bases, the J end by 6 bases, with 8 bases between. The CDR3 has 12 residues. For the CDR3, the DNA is TGTGCCAGCAGCCGGGGGCGTCAGCCCCAGCATTTT. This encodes CASSRGRQPQHF.

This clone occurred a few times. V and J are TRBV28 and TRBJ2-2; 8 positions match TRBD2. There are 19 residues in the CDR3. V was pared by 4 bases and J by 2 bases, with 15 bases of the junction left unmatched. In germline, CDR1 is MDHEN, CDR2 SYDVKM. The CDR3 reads CASSSLARGLAGNTGELFF. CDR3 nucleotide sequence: TGTGCCAGCAGTTCCCTAGCCCGAGGGCTAGCGGGCAACACCGGGGAGCTGTTTTTT.

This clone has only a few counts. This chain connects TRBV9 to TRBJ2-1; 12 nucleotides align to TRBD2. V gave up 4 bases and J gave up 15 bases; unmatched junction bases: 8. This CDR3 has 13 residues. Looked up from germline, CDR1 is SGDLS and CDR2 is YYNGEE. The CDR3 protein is CASSNRTSGNTFF. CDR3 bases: TGTGCCAGCAGCAACCGGACTAGCGGGAATACGTTCTTC.

The CDR3 loop reads CASSGGVSGNTIYF. DNA of the CDR3: TGCGCCAGCAGCGGAGGGGTCTCTGGAAACACCATATATTTT. The V call is TRBV5-1, the J call TRBJ1-3, with a possible D match to TRBD1 (5 bases). V was shortened by 4 bases and J by 0 bases, with 8 bases between the two germline ends. This CDR3 contains 14 residues. Germline assignment: CDR1 SGHRS and CDR2 YFSETQ.

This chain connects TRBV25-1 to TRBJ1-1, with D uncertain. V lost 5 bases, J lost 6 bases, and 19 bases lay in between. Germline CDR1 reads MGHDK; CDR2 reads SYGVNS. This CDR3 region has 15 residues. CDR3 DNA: TGTGCCAGCAGTCCCAAGGTGGGGAAGCCGCCTGAAGCTTTCTTT. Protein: CASSPKVGKPPEAFF.

The CDR3 bases are TGTGCCAGTACGTCCTCGCGGGGCCCCTCGGATGAGCAGTTCTTC. Translation gives CASTSSRGPSDEQFF. V is TRBV6-1 and J is TRBJ2-1, with D tentatively TRBD2 (6 bases). There are 15 residues in the CDR3. The ends were cut back, 9 bases at V and 8 bases at J, with 23 bases in the middle. Germline V gives CDR1 MNHNS, CDR2 SASEGT.

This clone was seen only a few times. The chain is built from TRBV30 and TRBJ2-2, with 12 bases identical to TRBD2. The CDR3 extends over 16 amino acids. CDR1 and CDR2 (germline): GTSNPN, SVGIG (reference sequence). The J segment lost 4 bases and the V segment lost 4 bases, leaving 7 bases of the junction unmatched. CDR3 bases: TGTGCCTGGATCCTAGCGGGAGGGCCCGGCACCGGGGAGCTGTTTTTT. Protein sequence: CAWILAGGPGTGELFF.

CDR3 loop: CASSLGPTDNWGTDTQYF. Written as DNA, the CDR3 is TGCGCCAGCAGCTTGGGACCAACGGACAATTGGGGCACAGATACGCAGTATTTT. This chain links TRBV5-1 with TRBJ2-3, with TRBD1 as a possible D gene (5 bases). V lost 0 bases to trimming and J lost 1 base, with 18 bases between them. This CDR3 region has 18 residues. Germline lookup yields CDR1 SGHRS and CDR2 YFSETQ.

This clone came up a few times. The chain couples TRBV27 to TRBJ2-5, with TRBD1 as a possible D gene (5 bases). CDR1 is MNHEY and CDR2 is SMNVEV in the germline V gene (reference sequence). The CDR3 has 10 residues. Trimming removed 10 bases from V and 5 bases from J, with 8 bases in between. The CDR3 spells CATGRETQYF. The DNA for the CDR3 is TGTGCCACAGGGCGGGAGACCCAGTACTTC.

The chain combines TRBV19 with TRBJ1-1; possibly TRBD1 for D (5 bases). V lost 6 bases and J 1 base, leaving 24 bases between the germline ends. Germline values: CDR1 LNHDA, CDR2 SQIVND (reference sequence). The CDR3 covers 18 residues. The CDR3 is CASSSPAIIRDRNTEAFF. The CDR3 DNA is TGTGCCAGTAGCTCCCCGGCGATCATCCGAGACAGGAACACTGAAGCTTTCTTT.

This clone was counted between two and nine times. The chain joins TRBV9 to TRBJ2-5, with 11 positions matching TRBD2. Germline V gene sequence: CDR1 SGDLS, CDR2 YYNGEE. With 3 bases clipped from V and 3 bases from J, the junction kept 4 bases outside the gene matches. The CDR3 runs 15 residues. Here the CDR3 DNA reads TGTGCCAGCAGCGCGGGACTAGCGGCCAAAGAGACCCAGTACTTC. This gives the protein CASSAGLAAKETQYF.

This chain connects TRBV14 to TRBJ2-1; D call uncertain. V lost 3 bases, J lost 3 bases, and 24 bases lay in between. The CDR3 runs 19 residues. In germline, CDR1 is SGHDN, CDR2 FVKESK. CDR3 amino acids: CASSQPTWRLNSLYNEQFF. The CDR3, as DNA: TGTGCCAGCAGCCAGCCGACGTGGCGCCTCAACTCACTCTACAATGAGCAGTTCTTC.

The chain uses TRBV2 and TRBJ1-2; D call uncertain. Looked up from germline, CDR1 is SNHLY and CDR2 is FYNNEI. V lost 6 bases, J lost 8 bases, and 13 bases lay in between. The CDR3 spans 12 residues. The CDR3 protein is CASSSLGGGYTF. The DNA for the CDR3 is TGTGCCAGCAGCTCCCTGGGAGGAGGCTACACCTTC.

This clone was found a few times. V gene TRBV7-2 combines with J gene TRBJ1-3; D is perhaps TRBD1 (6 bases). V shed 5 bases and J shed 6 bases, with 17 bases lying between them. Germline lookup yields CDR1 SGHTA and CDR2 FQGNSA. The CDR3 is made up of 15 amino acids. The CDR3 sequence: CASSLGGSGKNTIYF. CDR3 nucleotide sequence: TGTGCCAGCAGCCTAGGGGGGTCGGGGAAAAACACCATATATTTT.

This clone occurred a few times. The CDR3 here is CSARSDSYYTF. The DNA of the CDR3 is TGCAGTGCTAGATCCGACAGTTACTACACCTTC. This chain links TRBV20-1 with TRBJ1-2; TRBD1 is a possible D gene (5 bases). The germline V and J ends were trimmed by 2 bases and 10 bases, with 11 bases remaining between them. The CDR3 has 11 amino acids. CDR1 and CDR2 (germline): DFQATT, SNEGSKA (reference sequence).

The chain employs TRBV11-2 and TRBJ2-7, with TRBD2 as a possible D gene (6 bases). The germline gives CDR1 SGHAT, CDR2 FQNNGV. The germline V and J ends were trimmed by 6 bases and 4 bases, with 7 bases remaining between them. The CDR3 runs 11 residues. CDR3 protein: CASRGGYEQYF. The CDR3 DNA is TGTGCCAGCAGGGGGGGATACGAGCAGTACTTC.

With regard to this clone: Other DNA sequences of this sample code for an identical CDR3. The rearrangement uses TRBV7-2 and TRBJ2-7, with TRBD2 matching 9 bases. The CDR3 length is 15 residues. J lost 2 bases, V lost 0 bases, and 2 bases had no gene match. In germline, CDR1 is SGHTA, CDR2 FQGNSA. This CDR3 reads CASSLASGSPYEQYF. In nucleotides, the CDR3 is TGTGCCAGCAGCTTAGCTAGCGGGAGCCCCTACGAGCAGTACTTC.

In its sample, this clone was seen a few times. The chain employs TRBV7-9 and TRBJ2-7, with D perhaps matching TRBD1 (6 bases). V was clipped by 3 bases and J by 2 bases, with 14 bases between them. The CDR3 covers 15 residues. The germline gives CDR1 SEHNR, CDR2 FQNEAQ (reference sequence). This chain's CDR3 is CASSFSTGSAYEQYF. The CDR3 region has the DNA TGTGCCAGCAGCTTTAGTACAGGGTCTGCCTACGAGCAGTACTTC.

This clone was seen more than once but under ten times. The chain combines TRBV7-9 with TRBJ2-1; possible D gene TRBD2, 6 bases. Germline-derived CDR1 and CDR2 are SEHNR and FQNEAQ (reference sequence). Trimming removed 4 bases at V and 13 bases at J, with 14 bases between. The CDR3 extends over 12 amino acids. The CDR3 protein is CASSWLLAGQFF. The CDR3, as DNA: TGTGCCAGCAGCTGGCTACTAGCTGGACAGTTCTTC. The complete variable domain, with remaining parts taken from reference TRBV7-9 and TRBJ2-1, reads DTGVSQNPRHKITKRGQNVTFRCDPISEHNRLYWYRQTLGQGPEFLTYFQNEAQLEKSRLLSDRFSAERPKGSFSTLEIQRTEQGDSAMYLCASSWLLAGQFFGPGTRLTVL.

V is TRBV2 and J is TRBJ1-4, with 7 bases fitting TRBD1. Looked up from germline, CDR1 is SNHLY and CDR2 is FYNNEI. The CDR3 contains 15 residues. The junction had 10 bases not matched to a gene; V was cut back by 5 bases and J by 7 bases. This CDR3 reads CASSSRTGDGEKLFF. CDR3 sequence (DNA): TGTGCCAGCAGTTCCCGGACAGGCGACGGTGAAAAACTGTTTTTT.

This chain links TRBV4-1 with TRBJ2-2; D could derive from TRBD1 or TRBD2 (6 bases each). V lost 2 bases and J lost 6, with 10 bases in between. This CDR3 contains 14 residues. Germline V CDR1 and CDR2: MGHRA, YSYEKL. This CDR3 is CASSQPGGPGELFF. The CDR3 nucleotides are TGCGCCAGCAGCCAACCTGGGGGGCCCGGGGAGCTGTTTTTT.

The CDR3 sequence: CASSPLRIPYEQYF. DNA of the CDR3: TGTGCCAGCAGCCCCTTGAGGATCCCCTACGAGCAGTACTTC. The chain carries TRBV9 and TRBJ2-5; no definite D call. With the DNA end fitting TRBJ2-7 better, the J assignment may be wrong. The V gene's germline CDR1 is SGDLS and CDR2 YYNGEE. There are 14 residues in the CDR3.

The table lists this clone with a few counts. For the CDR3, the DNA is TGTGCCAGCTCGGGGAACCGGGACAGCAACACCTTC. Translation gives CASSGNRDSNTF. The rearrangement uses TRBV18 and TRBJ1-2; the match to TRBD1 covers 7 bases. The CDR3 spans 12 residues. With V trimmed by 6 bases and J by 12 bases, 10 bases remained unmatched. From germline, CDR1 is KGHSH and CDR2 LQKENI.